This note documents a single TCR beta chain sequence. Antigen unknown. The source of the sample is a study of radiotherapy plus CTLA-4 blockade in lung cancer. Overall study: Objective responses occurred in about 17% of patients; approximately 33% had disease control. General observations from the study: Clones derived from tumor TCRs expanded in blood after radiotherapy plus ipilimumab. According to reports, early shifts in blood T cell clones, alongside interferon-beta, forecast response most accurately.

Assay: immunoSEQ multiplex PCR; the TCRdb copy retains only in-frame clones and omits some. The repertoire holds 60,000 to 85,000 clones, with around 87% as singletons. The junction had 9 bases not matched to a gene; V was cut back by 7 bases and J by 2 bases. The CDR3 is 15 amino acids. Germline V gene sequence: CDR1 LNHDA, CDR2 SQIVND (reference sequence). Those patients who had chemo-refractory metastatic non-small-cell lung cancer were given focal radiation along with CTLA-4 blockade through ipilimumab. This TCR was sampled from a human donor with non-small cell lung cancer who had stable disease on radiotherapy plus ipilimumab. This specimen consisted of peripheral blood, obtained from a patient treated with radiotherapy plus ipilimumab. V and J are TRBV19 and TRBJ2-3; 7 bases line up with TRBD1. For the CDR3, the DNA is TGTGCCAGTAATATTCAGGGGGTAGCCACAGATACGCAGTATTTT. Amino acid sequence: CASNIQGVATDTQYF.